This TCR beta chain was sequenced for a study of T cell responses to AZD1222 COVID-19 vaccine. Study-level information: Second-dose groups at about 4 or about 12 weeks were pooled. The study's findings and limits: Baseline seropositivity occurred in only a handful of AZD1222 recipients. The sample set comprised mostly white British donors with more females, and clonal diversity was possibly underestimated.

Assay: immunoSEQ multiplex PCR; the TCRdb copy retains only in-frame clones and omits some. The sample lists roughly 120,000 clones, about 90% occurring once. Regarding this clone: Its antigen is undetermined.

Germline CDR1 is SGDLS and CDR2 is YYNGEE. This CDR3 is 16 amino acids long. The V gene lost 3 bases and the J gene lost 2 bases, with 17 bases spanning the gap. Specimen: peripheral blood, collected on day 0 of AZD1222 vaccination. The TCR was taken from an adult in good health. V is TRBV9 and J is TRBJ1-1; D unclear. The CDR3 sequence: CASSATTRAANTEAFF. CDR3 nucleotide sequence: TGTGCCAGCAGCGCAACTACGCGTGCGGCAAACACTGAAGCTTTCTTT.